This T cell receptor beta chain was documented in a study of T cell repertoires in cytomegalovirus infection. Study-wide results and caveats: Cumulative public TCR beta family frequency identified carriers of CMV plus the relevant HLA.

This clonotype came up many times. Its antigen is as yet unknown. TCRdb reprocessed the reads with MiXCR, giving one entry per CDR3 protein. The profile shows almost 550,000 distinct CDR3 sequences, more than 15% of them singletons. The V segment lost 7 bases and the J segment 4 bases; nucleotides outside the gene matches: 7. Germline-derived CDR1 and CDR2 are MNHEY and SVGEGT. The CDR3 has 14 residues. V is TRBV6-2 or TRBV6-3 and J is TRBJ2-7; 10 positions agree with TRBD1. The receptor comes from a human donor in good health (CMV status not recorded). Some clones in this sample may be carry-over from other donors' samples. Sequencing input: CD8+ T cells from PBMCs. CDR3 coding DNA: TGTGCCAGCAATTCGCGGGACAGGGGTTACGAGCAGTACTTC. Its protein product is CASNSRDRGYEQYF.